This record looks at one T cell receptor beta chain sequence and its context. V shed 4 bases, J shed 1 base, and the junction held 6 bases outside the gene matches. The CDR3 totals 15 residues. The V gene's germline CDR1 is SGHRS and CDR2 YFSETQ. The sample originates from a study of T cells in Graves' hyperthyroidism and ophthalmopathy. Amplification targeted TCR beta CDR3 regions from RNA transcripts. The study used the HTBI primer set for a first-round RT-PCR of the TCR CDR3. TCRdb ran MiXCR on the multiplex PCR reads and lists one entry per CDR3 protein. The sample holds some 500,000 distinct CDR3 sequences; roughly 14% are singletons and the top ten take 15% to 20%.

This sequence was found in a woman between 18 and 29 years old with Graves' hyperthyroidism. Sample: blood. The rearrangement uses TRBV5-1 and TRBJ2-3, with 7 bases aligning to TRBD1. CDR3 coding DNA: TGCGCCAGCAGCCTACAGGGGCCTGGCACAGATACGCAGTATTTT. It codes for CASSLQGPGTDTQYF.